The next 3 T cell receptor beta chains were all read from a single sample in a study of T cell repertoires in aging, cancer and after chemotherapy (dated by TCRdb to 2018 to 2020). Genomic DNA extracted from peripheral blood, rather than sorted cells or RNA, was used as the source for amplification of TCR beta rearrangements. For sequencing, an Illumina MiSeq was employed. Rearranged TRB sequences spanning V, D and J segments were amplified in a multiplex touch-down PCR with a mixed TRB-A/B primer pool. TCRdb passed the public sequencing reads through fastp at Q25 and MiXCR, retaining productive beta sequences. Entries are consolidated by CDR3 protein sequence, retaining the most common genes and DNA. This sample lists 7,000 to 9,000 distinct CDR3 sequences; over 30% were detected once. The ten largest clonotypes hold 3.3% of the sample. Sequenced sample: blood. The receptors were sampled from a human donor in good health.

The rearrangement uses TRBV5-1 and TRBJ2-1; D gene unclear. Trimming removed 0 bases from V and 4 bases from J, with 11 bases in between. Germline V CDR1 and CDR2: SGHRS, YFSETQ. The CDR3 spans 15 residues. The CDR3 here is CASSLAMPIYNEQFF. Here the CDR3 DNA reads TGCGCCAGCAGCTTGGCGATGCCCATATACAATGAGCAGTTCTTC.

As to this clonotype: At one end the junction does not follow the germline gene, possibly because of a read error. The V gene is TRBV12-3 or TRBV12-4, the J gene TRBJ1-1, with TRBD1 as a possible D gene (5 bases). The CDR3 covers 13 residues. In DNA, the CDR3 is TGTGCCAGCAGTGAACAGGTGAACACTGTAGCTTTCTTT. This gives the protein CASSEQVNTVAFF.

This clonotype is medium-sized by share. The chain uses TRBV29-1 and TRBJ2-7; TRBD2 agrees at 7 bases. From germline, CDR1 is SQVTM and CDR2 ANQGSEA. V shed 5 bases and J 2 bases; nucleotides not matched to a gene: 6. This CDR3 is built from 13 residues. The CDR3 DNA sequence: TGCAGCGTTTCTAGCGGAGAGGCCTACGAGCAGTACTTC. This gives the protein CSVSSGEAYEQYF.